This T cell receptor beta chain originates from a study of blood T cell repertoires in COVID-19. Study as a whole: Collection of acute and convalescent COVID-19 samples took place in the United States, Italy and Spain. T cells, B-cell-depleted T cells, or PBMCs provided the cDNA or gDNA that served as material.

Germline CDR1 reads MNHEY; CDR2 reads SMNVEV (reference sequence). Germline trimming cut 6 bases from V and 7 bases from J; bases unmatched to any gene: 5. CDR3 length: 14 residues. This clone was picked up a small number of times. The sample contains more than one DNA sequence encoding this CDR3. Produced via immunoSEQ multiplex PCR; TCRdb's table is partial and in-frame only. The top ten hold around 15% of the sample, which has over 100,000 clones, around 80% seen once. The source of this sequence is a man aged 60 to 69 with active or convalescent COVID-19. This chain links TRBV27 with TRBJ1-5; TRBD1 agrees at 11 bases. Input material: peripheral blood. The CDR3 DNA reads TGTGCCAGCAGGGGACAGGGGGAACGGCAGCCCCAGCATTTT. Protein product: CASRGQGERQPQHF.